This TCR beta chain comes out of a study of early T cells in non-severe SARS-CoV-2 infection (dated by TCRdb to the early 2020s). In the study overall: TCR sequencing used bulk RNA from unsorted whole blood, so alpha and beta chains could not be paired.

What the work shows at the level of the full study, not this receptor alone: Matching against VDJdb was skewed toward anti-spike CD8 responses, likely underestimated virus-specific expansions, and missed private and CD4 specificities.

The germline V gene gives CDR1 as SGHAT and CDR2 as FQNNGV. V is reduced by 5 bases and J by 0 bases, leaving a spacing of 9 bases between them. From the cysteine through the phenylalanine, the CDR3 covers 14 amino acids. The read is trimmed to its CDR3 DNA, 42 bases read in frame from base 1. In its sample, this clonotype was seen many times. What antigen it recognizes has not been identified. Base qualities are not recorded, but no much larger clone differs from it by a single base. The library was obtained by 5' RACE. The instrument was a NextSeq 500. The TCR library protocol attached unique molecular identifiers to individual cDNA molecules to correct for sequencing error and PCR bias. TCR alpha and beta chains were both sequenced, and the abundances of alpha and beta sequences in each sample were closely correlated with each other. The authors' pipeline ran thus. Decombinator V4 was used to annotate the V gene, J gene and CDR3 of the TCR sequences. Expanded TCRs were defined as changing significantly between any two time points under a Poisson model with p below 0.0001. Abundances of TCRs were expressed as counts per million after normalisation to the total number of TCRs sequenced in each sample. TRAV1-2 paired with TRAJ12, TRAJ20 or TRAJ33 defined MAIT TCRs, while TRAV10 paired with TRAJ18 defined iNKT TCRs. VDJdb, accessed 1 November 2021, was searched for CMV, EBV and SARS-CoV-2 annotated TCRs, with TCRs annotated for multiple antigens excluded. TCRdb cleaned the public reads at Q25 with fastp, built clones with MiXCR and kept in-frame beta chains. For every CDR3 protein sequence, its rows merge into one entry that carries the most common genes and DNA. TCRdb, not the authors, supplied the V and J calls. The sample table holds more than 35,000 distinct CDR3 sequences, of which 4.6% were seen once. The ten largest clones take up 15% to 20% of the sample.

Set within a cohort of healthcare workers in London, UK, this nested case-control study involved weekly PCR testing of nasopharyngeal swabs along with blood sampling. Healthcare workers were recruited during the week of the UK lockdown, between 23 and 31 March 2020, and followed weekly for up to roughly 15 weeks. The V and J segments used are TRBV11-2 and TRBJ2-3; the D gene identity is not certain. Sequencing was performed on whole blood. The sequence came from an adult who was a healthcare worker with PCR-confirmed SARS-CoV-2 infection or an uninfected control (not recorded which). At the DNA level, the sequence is TGTGCCAGCAGCCCGACGACTAGCACAGATACGCAGTATTTT. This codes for CASSPTTSTDTQYF. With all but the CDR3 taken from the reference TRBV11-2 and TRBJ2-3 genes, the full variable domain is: EAGVAQSPRYKIIEKRQSVAFWCNPISGHATLYWYQQILGQGPKLLIQFQNNGVVDDSQLPKDRFSAERLKGVDSTLKIQPAKLEDSAVYLCASSPTTSTDTQYFGPGTRLTVL.